The 27 T cell receptor beta chains reported below all come from one sample, sequenced in a study of a mutant IDH1 vaccine in newly diagnosed glioma. Measured with immunoSEQ multiplex PCR; TCRdb has only the in-frame clones, and not every one. The repertoire holds 60,000 or so clones, 82% seen once, with roughly 3.3% in the top ten. These TCRs' antigens remain unknown. Time point meaning: week 5, during vaccination. Doses comprised 300 ug of mutant IDH1 20-mer peptide each, plus topical imiquimod. Source: PBMCs, taken from a glioma patient whose treatment included an IDH1 peptide vaccine. These TCRs come from a woman in her late teens or twenties with glioma. Some clones in this sample may be carry-over from other donors' samples.

J is TRBJ1-5 and V is TRBV15, with 11 bases lining up with TRBD1. CDR1 is LNHNV, CDR2 YYDKDF, per germline (reference sequence). V shed 3 bases and J 7 bases; nucleotides not matched to a gene: 5. CDR3 length: 15 amino acids. The CDR3 loop reads CATSSGQGARQPQHF. The CDR3, as DNA: TGTGCCACCAGCAGCGGACAGGGGGCTCGACAGCCCCAGCATTTT. The complete variable domain, with remaining parts taken from reference TRBV15 and TRBJ1-5, reads DAMVIQNPRYQVTQFGKPVTLSCSQTLNHNVMYWYQQKSSQAPKLLFHYYDKDFNNEADTPDNFQSRRPNTSFCFLDIRSPGLGDTAMYLCATSSGQGARQPQHFGDGTRLSIL.

This rearrangement joins TRBV7-6 to TRBJ2-7; D may be TRBD1 (7 bases). The CDR3 has 14 amino acids. V was pared by 8 bases and J by 6 bases, with 20 bases between. The V gene's germline CDR1 is SGHVS and CDR2 FNYEAQ. In DNA, the CDR3 is TGTGCCAGCGGCTACACAGGGGAGGTCGGCGAGCAGTACTTC. It is translated as CASGYTGEVGEQYF. Full variable domain (remainder filled in from reference TRBV7-6 and TRBJ2-7): GAGVSQSPRYKVTKRGQDVALRCDPISGHVSLYWYRQALGQGPEFLTYFNYEAQQDKSGLPNDRFSAERPEGSISTLTIQRTEQRDSAMYRCASGYTGEVGEQYFGPGTRLTVT.

This rearrangement joins TRBV5-4 to TRBJ2-3; D may match TRBD1 or TRBD2 (6 bases each). Per germline, CDR1 SGHNT and CDR2 YYREEE (reference sequence). V lost 3 bases to trimming and J lost 0 bases, with 11 bases between them. The CDR3 contains 15 residues. The CDR3 bases are TGTGCCAGCAGCTGGGGGGCCCCAAGCACAGATACGCAGTATTTT. Translation gives CASSWGAPSTDTQYF.

The rearrangement links TRBV5-6 to TRBJ1-5; D gene uncertain. V was pared by 3 bases and J by 2 bases, with 12 bases between. CDR3 length: 15 residues. Germline V gene data show CDR1 as SGHDT and CDR2 as YYEEEE. The DNA of the CDR3 is TGTGCCAGCAGCTCGATGGGGAGCGGCAATCAGCCCCAGCATTTT. This codes for CASSSMGSGNQPQHF.

The genes are TRBV19 and TRBJ2-1, with D uncertain. This CDR3 comprises 9 residues. CDR1 and CDR2 (germline): LNHDA, SQIVND (reference sequence). V dropped 7 bases and J dropped 9 bases, with 4 bases sitting between them. CDR3 in amino acids: CASKGEQFF. CDR3 nucleotide sequence: TGTGCCAGTAAGGGTGAGCAGTTCTTC.

The chain carries TRBV9 and TRBJ2-7, with TRBD2 as a possible D gene (5 bases). The CDR3 totals 13 residues. Looked up from germline, CDR1 is SGDLS and CDR2 is YYNGEE. Trimming removed 0 bases from V and 6 bases from J, with 10 bases in between. In nucleotides, the CDR3 is TGTGCCAGCAGCGTAGCGGGGAGTGCCGAGCAGTACTTC. Its protein is CASSVAGSAEQYF.

The CDR3 sequence is CASSLGTLYNSPLHF. In DNA form, the CDR3 reads TGTGCCAGCAGCTTGGGGACACTCTATAATTCACCCCTCCACTTT. V is TRBV5-6 and J is TRBJ1-6, with D perhaps matching TRBD1 (5 bases). Trimming cost V 0 bases and J 3 bases, with 7 bases left between them. Per the germline V gene, CDR1 is SGHDT and CDR2 is YYEEEE. The length of the CDR3 is 15 residues.

The chain recombines TRBV19 with TRBJ1-5; D is perhaps TRBD1 (5 bases). The CDR3 runs to 13 residues. The V end was cut by 3 bases, the J end by 11 bases, with 14 bases between. Germline assignment: CDR1 LNHDA and CDR2 SQIVND (reference sequence). The CDR3 DNA reads TGTGCCAGTAGTATCCGGTTCAGGGAAGCCCAGCATTTT. It specifies CASSIRFREAQHF.

This chain joins TRBV13 and TRBJ2-1; TRBD1 agrees at 7 bases. V was clipped by 6 bases and J by 10 bases; unmatched bases: 6. Germline V gives CDR1 PRHDT, CDR2 FYEKMQ (reference sequence). The CDR3 has 12 amino acids. DNA for the CDR3: TGTGCCAGCAGTTCCGGACAGGCGGAGCAGTTCTTC. This translates into CASSSGQAEQFF.

The chain has TRBV6-5 and TRBJ2-7, with D uncertain. This CDR3 has 15 amino acids. Between the trimmed V and J ends, which lost 9 bases and 5 bases, there was a span of 23 bases. Germline V gene sequence: CDR1 MNHEY, CDR2 SVGAGI. The CDR3, as DNA: TGTGCCAGTAAGACGGTCGGCGGATTGGAGAACGAGCAGTACTTC. It encodes CASKTVGGLENEQYF.

This chain connects TRBV30 to TRBJ2-7; TRBD1 aligns across 10 bases. V trimming: 1 base; J trimming: 6 bases; junction bases outside the gene matches: 6. Germline-derived CDR1 and CDR2 are GTSNPN and SVGIG (reference sequence). This CDR3 contains 14 residues. Here the CDR3 reads CAWSDGTGVSEQYF. The CDR3 bases are TGTGCCTGGAGTGACGGGACAGGGGTGTCCGAGCAGTACTTC.

V and J are TRBV29-1 and TRBJ2-2; TRBD2 aligns across 10 bases. Trimming took 6 bases from V and 4 from J; bases not matched to a gene: 5. The CDR3 is made up of 14 amino acids. From germline, CDR1 is SQVTM and CDR2 ANQGSEA. CDR3 in amino acids: CSVTGLALTGELFF. CDR3 in DNA: TGCAGCGTAACGGGACTAGCGCTCACCGGGGAGCTGTTTTTT.

The V and J genes are TRBV5-1 and TRBJ2-5, with TRBD2 matching over 12 bases. Germline V gene lookup returns CDR1 SGHRS and CDR2 YFSETQ. The CDR3 is 16 residues long. Germline trimming cut 4 bases from V and 4 bases from J; bases unmatched to any gene: 8. The CDR3 sequence is CASSQLTSGSSETQYF. For the CDR3, the DNA is TGCGCCAGCAGCCAGCTGACTAGCGGGAGTTCAGAGACCCAGTACTTC.

This clone was counted between two and nine times. The junction and the germline gene differ at one end; a read error may be behind it. The genes are TRBV7-7 and TRBJ2-5; 9 positions match TRBD2. Germline V CDR1 and CDR2: SSHAT, FNYEAQ (reference sequence). This CDR3 has 17 residues. The chain's CDR3 is CASSLSGGGRARETQYF. The CDR3 DNA sequence: TGTGCTAGCAGCTTATCGGGTGGCGGGAGGGCCCGAGAGACCCAGTACTTC. Looking up the rest from reference TRBV7-7 and TRBJ2-5 gives the full variable domain: GAGVSQSPRYKVTKRGQDVTLRCDPISSHATLYWYQQALGQGPEFLTYFNYEAQPDKSGLPSDRFSAERPEGSISTLTIQRTEQRDSAMYRCASSLSGGGRARETQYFGPGTRLLVL.

The chain is built from TRBV14 and TRBJ1-3; D remains unclear. V was pared by 4 bases and J by 1 base, with 2 bases between. CDR1 is SGHDN and CDR2 is FVKESK in the germline V gene. The CDR3 is 12 residues long. This CDR3 reads CASSPSGNTIYF. The CDR3 DNA reads as TGTGCCAGCAGCCCTTCTGGAAACACCATATATTTT. Full variable domain (outside the CDR3, taken from reference TRBV14 and TRBJ1-3): EAGVTQFPSHSVIEKGQTVTLRCDPISGHDNLYWYRRVMGKEIKFLLHFVKESKQDESGMPNNRFLAERTGGTYSTLKVQPAELEDSGVYFCASSPSGNTIYFGEGSWLTVV.

The rearrangement links TRBV27 to TRBJ2-7; 9 bases map to TRBD2. After removal of 2 bases from V and 4 bases from J, the junction contained 3 bases not matched to a gene. The CDR3 contains 14 residues. From germline, CDR1 is MNHEY and CDR2 SMNVEV (reference sequence). The CDR3 DNA reads TGTGCCAGCAGTTTAAGTCTAGCGGGGTACGAGCAGTACTTC. Its translation is CASSLSLAGYEQYF.

The gene calls are TRBV4-1 and TRBJ2-3, with 7 bases aligning to TRBD2. This CDR3 region has 14 residues. The ends lost 8 bases at V and 0 bases at J; junction bases unmatched: 5. Germline CDR1 is MGHRA and CDR2 is YSYEKL. The CDR3 DNA sequence: TGCGCCAGCTCACTAGCGCCTAGCACAGATACGCAGTATTTT. This translates into CASSLAPSTDTQYF.

The chain couples TRBV7-2 to TRBJ2-7, with 7 bases aligning to TRBD2. V lost 6 bases and J lost 5; bases outside the gene matches: 10. From germline, CDR1 is SGHTA and CDR2 FQGNSA. The CDR3 covers 14 residues. The CDR3 DNA reads TGTGCCAGCAGACGACCCGGGGGGACCAACGAGCAGTACTTC. Amino acid sequence: CASRRPGGTNEQYF.

This chain uses TRBV5-4 with TRBJ2-7, with 7 bases lining up with TRBD1. This CDR3 is 15 amino acids long. Germline lookup yields CDR1 SGHNT and CDR2 YYREEE (reference sequence). Germline trimming cut 0 bases from V and 2 bases from J; bases unmatched to any gene: 5. The CDR3 DNA reads as TGTGCCAGCAGCTTGGCCGGGCAGGGGGCCTACGAGCAGTACTTC. Encoded protein: CASSLAGQGAYEQYF.

This clone has only one observation. The J gene is TRBJ2-7, the V gene TRBV29-1; possibly TRBD1 for D (5 bases). Per germline, CDR1 SQVTM and CDR2 ANQGSEA. V lost 2 bases and J lost 3, with 8 bases in between. The CDR3 loop spans 12 amino acids. CDR3 residues: CSVERQNYEQYF. The DNA for the CDR3 is TGCAGCGTTGAAAGACAGAACTACGAGCAGTACTTC.

This clone was observed a handful of times. V is TRBV7-2 and J is TRBJ1-1, with D hard to call. Trimming took 7 bases from V and 1 from J, leaving 10 bases between them. CDR1 and CDR2 from the germline V gene are SGHTA and FQGNSA. This CDR3 is 13 amino acids long. CDR3 sequence: CASIRAGNTEAFF. The CDR3 DNA sequence: TGTGCCAGCATACGTGCAGGGAACACTGAAGCTTTCTTT.

The rearrangement links TRBV14 to TRBJ2-1; D perhaps matches TRBD2 (6 bases). The CDR3 runs to 15 residues. Trimming pared 8 bases from V and 0 bases from J, leaving 14 bases between. The germline V gene encodes CDR1 SGHDN and CDR2 FVKESK. For the CDR3, the DNA is TGTGCCAGCGCCGGGGGACGGAGCTCCTACAATGAGCAGTTCTTC. It yields the protein CASAGGRSSYNEQFF. The full variable domain, completed using reference TRBV14 and TRBJ2-1, is EAGVTQFPSHSVIEKGQTVTLRCDPISGHDNLYWYRRVMGKEIKFLLHFVKESKQDESGMPNNRFLAERTGGTYSTLKVQPAELEDSGVYFCASAGGRSSYNEQFFGPGTRLTVL.

V usage is TRBV5-1 and J usage is TRBJ1-5; no firm D call. This CDR3 has 22 residues. Per germline, CDR1 SGHRS and CDR2 YFSETQ. The ends were cut back, 7 bases at V and 0 bases at J, with 35 bases in the middle. The CDR3 loop is CASGTRVQLPLVELCSNQPQHF. The DNA of the CDR3 is TGCGCCAGCGGAACGCGTGTTCAACTCCCGCTAGTCGAGCTGTGTAGCAATCAGCCCCAGCATTTT. The complete variable domain, with remaining parts taken from reference TRBV5-1 and TRBJ1-5, reads KAGVTQTPRYLIKTRGQQVTLSCSPISGHRSVSWYQQTPGQGLQFLFEYFSETQRNKGNFPGRFSGRQFSNSRSEMNVSTLELGDSALYLCASGTRVQLPLVELCSNQPQHFGDGTRLSIL.

This clone was found once. CDR3 amino acids: CASSIRRTGELFF. Written as DNA, the CDR3 is TGTGCCAGTAGTATTAGGCGCACCGGGGAGCTGTTTTTT. The chain couples TRBV19 to TRBJ2-2; D unresolved. V lost 3 bases and J 4 bases, leaving 6 bases between the germline ends. Per germline, CDR1 LNHDA and CDR2 SQIVND (reference sequence). The CDR3 loop spans 13 amino acids.

The chain combines TRBV11-3 with TRBJ1-1, with 8 nucleotides matching TRBD1. From germline, CDR1 is SGHNT and CDR2 YENEEA. The CDR3 is made up of 16 amino acids. Trimming cost V 5 bases and J 0 bases; bases outside gene matches: 8. The CDR3 nucleotides read TGTGCCAGCAGCCGAGGACAGGGAGAGATGAACACTGAAGCTTTCTTT. Encoded protein: CASSRGQGEMNTEAFF.

The chain uses TRBV30 and TRBJ1-2; TRBD1 matches at 10 bases. With 4 bases clipped from V and 4 bases from J, the junction kept 6 bases outside the gene matches. Germline V gene lookup returns CDR1 GTSNPN and CDR2 SVGIG (reference sequence). The CDR3 extends over 14 amino acids. Here the CDR3 DNA reads TGTGCCTGGATACACCGGACAGGGGGCTATGGCTACACCTTC. Translated, it gives CAWIHRTGGYGYTF.

This clone was seen a handful of times. The gene calls are TRBV2 and TRBJ2-7; TRBD2 agrees at 8 bases. CDR3 length: 15 residues. Germline CDR1 reads SNHLY; CDR2 reads FYNNEI. V shed 0 bases and J 4 bases; nucleotides not matched to a gene: 5. The CDR3 protein is CASSEARTSRYEQYF. In DNA, the CDR3 is TGTGCCAGCAGTGAAGCCAGGACTAGCCGATACGAGCAGTACTTC.